This TCR beta chain was obtained from a study of T cells in Graves' hyperthyroidism and ophthalmopathy. In the study overall: Peripheral blood was obtained at initial diagnosis, preceding any treatment. Study-level results: Prediction of ophthalmopathy progression came a median about 6 months pre-onset.

Graves' hyperthyroidism was deemed stable given no ophthalmopathy progression within 18 months. Uncontrolled infection, other autoimmune disease, pregnancy or lactation disqualified patients from enrolment. This clonotype has a count of ten or more. The target antigen is unknown. The CDR3 is 15 amino acids. The V end was cut by 2 bases, the J end by 3 bases, with 13 bases between. From germline, CDR1 is SGHVS and CDR2 FQNEAQ. Researchers took RNA transcripts and amplified the TCR beta CDR3 regions from them. During a first-round RT-PCR of the TCR CDR3, the HTBI primer set was used. TCRdb reprocessed the multiplex PCR reads via MiXCR and lists one record per CDR3 protein. This sample has over 450,000 distinct CDR3 sequences, with around 15% found just once.

This TCR was recovered from a young woman with Graves' hyperthyroidism. The sample consisted of blood. This chain connects TRBV7-8 to TRBJ1-1; perhaps TRBD1 as D (6 bases). CDR3: CASSLTGLTDTEAFF. The DNA for the CDR3 is TGTGCCAGCAGCTTAACAGGGCTCACGGACACTGAAGCTTTCTTT.